These 17 T cell receptor beta chains share one sample of origin, sequenced in a study of blood T cell repertoires in COVID-19. Profiling relied on immunoSEQ multiplex PCR, and the TCRdb table lists in-frame clones only, not all of them. Of about 300,000 clones listed, 85% were seen once; the top ten hold around 2%. Sequenced sample: PBMCs or T cells enriched from blood (not recorded which). The receptors stem from a woman aged 30 to 39 who had been exposed to COVID-19.

The CDR3 DNA is TGTGCCAGCAGTTCGGTGGGGGGGAAAGGCTACACCTTC. It encodes CASSSVGGKGYTF. The chain couples TRBV6-2 or TRBV6-3 to TRBJ1-2, with TRBD1 as a possible D gene (5 bases). Germline lookup yields CDR1 MNHEY and CDR2 SVGEGT. With 4 bases removed from V and 8 bases from J, the gap between germline ends came to 14 bases. The CDR3 has 13 residues.

The J gene is TRBJ1-2, the V gene TRBV30; 7 positions agree with TRBD1. Germline CDR1 is GTSNPN and CDR2 is SVGIG (reference sequence). The V gene end was trimmed by 2 bases and the J gene end by 5 bases; junction bases not matched to a gene: 14. CDR3 length: 16 residues. CDR3 bases: TGTGCCTGGAGTCTTCTACAGGGGTACGACGGGTATGGCTACACCTTC. Translation: CAWSLLQGYDGYGYTF.

This clone has only a few counts. V and J are TRBV6-5 and TRBJ2-2; D might be TRBD2 (5 bases). The V gene's germline CDR1 is MNHEY and CDR2 SVGAGI. The V end was cut by 4 bases, the J end by 6 bases, with 9 bases between. The CDR3 runs 13 residues. DNA for the CDR3: TGTGCCAGCAGTTTTCCCGGGGCCGGGGAGCTGTTTTTT. It translates to CASSFPGAGELFF.

This chain uses TRBV12-3 or TRBV12-4 with TRBJ2-7; 7 bases line up with TRBD1. This CDR3 region has 12 residues. Unmatched junction bases numbered 3, after V lost 5 bases and J lost 5 bases. The CDR3 sequence is CASSDRVHEQYF. The CDR3, as DNA: TGTGCCAGCAGTGACAGGGTGCACGAGCAGTACTTC.

The rearrangement links TRBV3-1 (or the pseudogene TRBV3-2) to TRBJ1-5, with D perhaps TRBD1 (6 bases). Germline CDR1 reads LGHDT; CDR2 reads YNNKEL (reference sequence). This CDR3 has 15 amino acids. V lost 2 bases and J lost 6, with 14 bases in between. The CDR3, as DNA: TGTGCCAGCAGCCAATCGACAGGAACCGGTCAGCCCCAGCATTTT. Translating it yields CASSQSTGTGQPQHF.

This chain links TRBV9 with TRBJ2-1, with D unresolved. Germline CDR1 is SGDLS and CDR2 is YYNGEE. V shed 4 bases and J shed 3 bases, with 14 bases lying between them. The CDR3 contains 15 residues. The CDR3 region has the DNA TGTGCCAGCAGCCCCCGAGAAACCCTCTACAATGAGCAGTTCTTC. Its translation: CASSPRETLYNEQFF.

The chain has TRBV4-1 and TRBJ1-3, with 9 bases identical to TRBD1. Per the germline V gene, CDR1 is MGHRA and CDR2 is YSYEKL. This CDR3 has 15 amino acids. With 2 bases clipped from V and 4 bases from J, the junction kept 3 bases outside the gene matches. For the CDR3, the DNA is TGCGCCAGCAGCCAAAGGACAGGGGAAGGAAACACCATATATTTT. Protein sequence: CASSQRTGEGNTIYF.

CDR3 in DNA: TGTGCCAGCAGCCCGGGAGTCATGAACACTGAAGCTTTCTTT. Protein: CASSPGVMNTEAFF. This chain connects TRBV11-2 to TRBJ1-1; D is unclear. Germline CDR1 and CDR2: SGHAT and FQNNGV. V dropped 5 bases and J dropped 0 bases, with 10 bases sitting between them. The CDR3 runs 14 residues. The full variable domain, with the rest looked up from reference TRBV11-2 and TRBJ1-1, is EAGVAQSPRYKIIEKRQSVAFWCNPISGHATLYWYQQILGQGPKLLIQFQNNGVVDDSQLPKDRFSAERLKGVDSTLKIQPAKLEDSAVYLCASSPGVMNTEAFFGQGTRLTVV.

The chain has TRBV12-3 or TRBV12-4 and TRBJ2-1; weak D call: TRBD2 (6 bases). The CDR3 runs 13 residues. With 3 bases removed from V and 9 bases from J, the gap between germline ends came to 12 bases. Here the CDR3 DNA reads TGTGCCAGCAGTTTCACTAGCCCCAGTGAGCAGTTCTTC. As protein: CASSFTSPSEQFF.

V and J are TRBV7-2 and TRBJ1-4; tentative D call: TRBD1 (6 bases). The CDR3 spans 17 residues. The ends were cut back, 5 bases at V and 6 bases at J, with 22 bases in the middle. From germline, CDR1 is SGHTA and CDR2 FQGNSA. The CDR3 loop reads CASSPRGTRRTYEKLFF. The CDR3 coding sequence is TGTGCCAGCAGCCCCAGGGGCACAAGAAGAACCTATGAAAAACTGTTTTTT. Complete variable domain (other parts from reference TRBV7-2 and TRBJ1-4): GAGVSQSPSNKVTEKGKDVELRCDPISGHTALYWYRQSLGQGLEFLIYFQGNSAPDKSGLPSDRFSAERTGGSVSTLTIQRTQQEDSAVYLCASSPRGTRRTYEKLFFGSGTQLSVL.

The table lists this clone with a few counts. This chain links TRBV15 with TRBJ2-4; tentative D call: TRBD2 (6 bases). This CDR3 region has 15 residues. Trimming pared 0 bases from V and 11 bases from J, leaving 17 bases between. The germline V gene has CDR1 LNHNV and CDR2 YYDKDF (reference sequence). CDR3 sequence (DNA): TGTGCCACCAGCAGAGATTTAGCGGTAGAAACGGTTCAGTACTTC. It specifies CATSRDLAVETVQYF. Together with reference TRBV15 and TRBJ2-4, the CDR3 gives the full variable domain: DAMVIQNPRYQVTQFGKPVTLSCSQTLNHNVMYWYQQKSSQAPKLLFHYYDKDFNNEADTPDNFQSRRPNTSFCFLDIRSPGLGDTAMYLCATSRDLAVETVQYFGAGTRLSVL.

This chain links TRBV28 with TRBJ2-7; 8 bases fit TRBD1. Germline V lookup: CDR1 MDHEN, CDR2 SYDVKM. This CDR3 spans 14 amino acids. The J segment lost 4 bases and the V segment lost 3 bases, leaving 5 bases of the junction unmatched. The CDR3 loop reads CASSFSQGAYEQYF. The CDR3 region has the DNA TGTGCCAGCAGTTTCAGCCAGGGGGCGTACGAGCAGTACTTC.

The V call is TRBV10-3, the J call TRBJ1-2; possibly TRBD1 for D (5 bases). Germline values: CDR1 ENHRY, CDR2 SYGVKD. The germline V and J ends were trimmed by 3 bases and 5 bases, with 16 bases remaining between them. The CDR3 totals 15 residues. CDR3 loop: CAISEGQGPVYGYTF. CDR3 DNA sequence: TGTGCCATCAGTGAAGGGCAGGGCCCAGTTTATGGCTACACCTTC.

The V gene is TRBV5-6, the J gene TRBJ2-5; 7 bases fit TRBD1. J gave up 3 bases and V 4 bases, and 6 bases lay outside the gene matches. The CDR3 extends over 14 amino acids. The germline V gene has CDR1 SGHDT and CDR2 YYEEEE. Here the CDR3 DNA reads TGTGCCAGCAGCCACATGGGACAGAAAGAGACCCAGTACTTC. Residues: CASSHMGQKETQYF.

This chain uses TRBV29-1 with TRBJ2-5; 9 nucleotides align to TRBD2. CDR3 length: 22 residues. Germline CDR1 is SQVTM and CDR2 is ANQGSEA. Unmatched junction bases numbered 30, after V lost 5 bases and J lost 2 bases. In nucleotides, the CDR3 is TGCAGCGTTAGAGGGGTGCTCGTGCGGGTAATAGCTAGCGGGACGGAACAAGAGACCCAGTACTTC. It codes for CSVRGVLVRVIASGTEQETQYF.

This chain uses TRBV28 with TRBJ1-3, with a weak D call TRBD1 (6 bases). The CDR3 is made up of 13 amino acids. V was clipped by 7 bases and J by 2 bases, with 9 bases between them. Per germline, CDR1 MDHEN and CDR2 SYDVKM. The CDR3 DNA reads TGTGCCAGCATTTCAGGGGCTGGAAACACCATATATTTT. Its translation is CASISGAGNTIYF.

This clone was detected a few times. The V gene is TRBV7-2, the J gene TRBJ1-1; D unresolved. Germline CDR1 reads SGHTA; CDR2 reads FQGNSA. The ends were cut back, 3 bases at V and 3 bases at J, with 8 bases in the middle. CDR3 length: 13 amino acids. CDR3 nucleotide sequence: TGTGCCAGCAGCTTCGTGGCTGACACTGAAGCTTTCTTT. This gives the protein CASSFVADTEAFF.